This T cell receptor beta chain is from a study of beta chain features in type 1 diabetes. Study as a whole: There was similarity between patients and healthy donors in age, gender and cell yields.

Via CD45RO/CCR7/CD25/CD127/CD95/CD27, cells of the CD4+ naive, central memory, regulatory and stem cell-like memory subsets were sorted. Trimming cost V 5 bases and J 5 bases; bases outside gene matches: 6. The CDR3 totals 14 residues. Germline values: CDR1 SEHNR, CDR2 FQNEAQ (reference sequence). Study-level points and caveats: Among all four CD4+ subsets, Type 1 diabetes patients had TCRB CDR3s that were moderately but significantly shorter.

Of the isolated RNA, all was reverse transcribed, and so the sequenced material was expressed TCRB transcripts. For naive, central memory and regulatory T cell samples, reads averaged approximately 3.6 million. Here immunoSEQ multiplex PCR was the method, and the copy in TCRdb shows in-frame clones only, minus some. The sample has around 150,000 clones; just over 8% are singletons. There are a few counts of this clone. No antigen is known for it. The TCR sequence derives from a woman between 18 and 29 years old with type 1 diabetes. V gene TRBV7-9 combines with J gene TRBJ2-7; the match to TRBD1 covers 10 bases. The sample was central memory CD4+ T cells from blood. The CDR3 DNA sequence: TGTGCCAGCAGCCCGGGACAGGGGCTGAACGAGCAGTACTTC. Translated: CASSPGQGLNEQYF.